The TCR beta chain described here comes from a study of tissue T cells after allogeneic stem cell transplantation. General study results and limits: Across patients, clones rarely overlapped, yet motif clusters were shared tissue-specifically. Anatomically similar tissues had similar TCR repertoires within each patient.

V was shortened by 0 bases and J by 0 bases, with 24 bases between the two germline ends. The CDR3 spans 21 residues. Germline-derived CDR1 and CDR2 are LNHDA and SQIVND (reference sequence). Median post-mortem interval was roughly 9.9 hours for GI, liver, skin and lymphoid tissues. About this clone itself: What it recognizes is unknown.

The assay was immunoSEQ multiplex PCR, and TCRdb's table has in-frame clones only and misses some. The table shows 12,000 or so clones, with approximately 63% occurring only once. The starting material was tissue from the right colon, obtained at autopsy. This receptor was taken from a woman between 18 and 50 years old with breast cancer. The gene calls are TRBV19 and TRBJ2-4; D may match TRBD1 or TRBD2 (5 bases each). The CDR3: CASSIEGRLPSGDLAKNIQYF. CDR3 bases: TGTGCCAGTAGTATAGAGGGGCGACTACCCTCAGGAGATCTAGCCAAAAACATTCAGTACTTC.